Following are 11 T cell receptor beta chains from one sample sequenced in a study of low-dose radiotherapy and immunotherapy resistance in tumors. TRAV- and TRBV-specific primers primed first-strand cDNA, covering alpha and beta chains. TCR amplification involved roughly 21 PCR cycles with a constant-region primer and V-primer adapter. MiXCR was run by TCRdb on the reads, yielding one entry per CDR3 protein. The table includes fewer than 8,000 distinct CDR3 sequences, around two thirds detected once. The receptors here all came from a human donor with advanced metastatic prostate, ovarian, gallbladder or colorectal cancer (not recorded which). This table probably holds off-target reads from a library built for another chain.

The sample holds a few counts of this clonotype. The chain employs TRBV29-1 and TRBJ2-7, with D possibly matching TRBD1 (6 bases). CDR3 length: 11 amino acids. Germline CDR1 SQVTM, CDR2 ANQGSEA. V dropped 5 bases and J dropped 3 bases, with 8 bases sitting between them. The CDR3 nucleotides read TGCAGCGTTTTGGACAGCTACGAGCAGTACTTC. Protein: CSVLDSYEQYF.

The rearrangement uses TRBV2 and TRBJ1-5; 7 nucleotides match TRBD1. The junction had 5 bases not matched to a gene; V was cut back by 6 bases and J by 6 bases. Germline CDR1 reads SNHLY; CDR2 reads FYNNEI. This CDR3 is built from 13 residues. CDR3 sequence (DNA): TGTGCCAGCAGGTCTGGGACAGCTCAGCCCCAGCATTTT. Translated, it gives CASRSGTAQPQHF.

The chain is built from TRBV20-1 and TRBJ1-5; possibly TRBD1 for D (6 bases). CDR3 length equals 14 residues. Germline CDR1 DFQATT, CDR2 SNEGSKA (reference sequence). V lost 0 bases and J lost 7, with 13 bases in between. This chain's CDR3 is CSARDKQGRQPQHF. CDR3 sequence (DNA): TGCAGTGCTAGAGATAAACAGGGACGGCAGCCCCAGCATTTT.

This clonotype was counted between two and nine times. The V and J genes are TRBV3-1 and TRBJ2-7; the D is unclear. The germline V and J ends were trimmed by 7 bases and 0 bases, with 13 bases remaining between them. Germline CDR1 and CDR2: LGHDT and YNNKEL (reference sequence). CDR3 length equals 14 residues. CDR3 bases: TGTGCCAGCAATACGGGTCCGAGCTCCTACGAGCAGTACTTC. Translation: CASNTGPSSYEQYF.

The CDR3 DNA sequence: TGCAGCGTCGCCCCTTTTACCGGGACGACGAACACCGGGGAGCTGTTTTTT. Protein product: CSVAPFTGTTNTGELFF. The chain has TRBV29-1 and TRBJ2-2; D is perhaps TRBD1 or TRBD2 (5 bases each). This CDR3 comprises 17 residues. Trimming took 6 bases from V and 0 from J, leaving 20 bases between them. CDR1 and CDR2 from the germline V gene are SQVTM and ANQGSEA.

The chain joins TRBV15 to TRBJ1-1, with TRBD1 matching 11 bases. Germline V lookup: CDR1 LNHNV, CDR2 YYDKDF (reference sequence). The CDR3 extends over 15 amino acids. V dropped 3 bases and J dropped 4; count of bases not matched to a gene: 4. This CDR3 reads CATSRRTGGITEAFF. CDR3 nucleotides: TGTGCCACCAGCAGGCGGACAGGGGGCATCACTGAAGCTTTCTTT. The variable domain in full, with the rest retrieved from reference TRBV15 and TRBJ1-1, is DAMVIQNPRYQVTQFGKPVTLSCSQTLNHNVMYWYQQKSSQAPKLLFHYYDKDFNNEADTPDNFQSRRPNTSFCFLDIRSPGLGDTAMYLCATSRRTGGITEAFFGQGTRLTVV.

The chain joins TRBV18 to TRBJ1-1; D gene unclear. The CDR3 sequence is 13 residues long. Trimming stripped 5 bases from V and 3 bases from J, with 10 bases between. CDR1 and CDR2 (germline): KGHSH, LQKENI. The CDR3 spells CASSLGGDTEAFF. CDR3 coding DNA: TGTGCCAGCTCATTGGGCGGTGACACTGAAGCTTTCTTT. The full variable domain, completed using reference TRBV18 and TRBJ1-1, is NAGVMQNPRHLVRRRGQEARLRCSPMKGHSHVYWYRQLPEEGLKFMVYLQKENIIDESGMPKERFSAEFPKEGPSILRIQQVVRGDSAAYFCASSLGGDTEAFFGQGTRLTVV.

This chain links TRBV19 with TRBJ2-2, with 7 bases matching TRBD2. The CDR3 totals 15 residues. V dropped 3 bases and J dropped 7; count of bases not matched to a gene: 8. The germline V gene encodes CDR1 LNHDA and CDR2 SQIVND (reference sequence). The CDR3 DNA sequence: TGTGCCAGTAGTATCCTCCAGCGCGGGAGCGGGGAGCTGTTTTTT. It translates to CASSILQRGSGELFF.

In regard to this clonotype: Sequence at one end of the junction differs from germline and may be a read error. The V and J genes are TRBV28 and TRBJ2-3; tentatively, D is TRBD1 or TRBD2 (5 bases each). The CDR3 length is 16 residues. The germline V gene encodes CDR1 MDHEN and CDR2 SYDVKM. CDR3 nucleotide sequence: TGTGCCAGCAGTCCCCTCGGGGCGGCCCGCACAGATTCGCAGTATTTT. Its translation: CASSPLGAARTDSQYF. Using reference TRBV28 and TRBJ2-3 for the parts outside the CDR3, the full variable domain is DVKVTQSSRYLVKRTGEKVFLECVQDMDHENMFWYRQDPGLGLRLIYFSYDVKMKEKGDIPEGYSVSREKKERFSLILESASTNQTSMYLCASSPLGAARTDSQYFGPGTRLTVL.

This chain joins TRBV5-1 and TRBJ2-2, with no clear D. The V and J ends lost 4 bases and 3 bases respectively, with 13 bases between them. CDR1 and CDR2 (germline): SGHRS, YFSETQ. CDR3 length equals 15 residues. CDR3 loop: CASSPPASDTGELFF. DNA for the CDR3: TGCGCCAGCAGCCCCCCTGCATCGGACACCGGGGAGCTGTTTTTT.

The rearrangement joins TRBV20-1 to TRBJ2-2; unclear D gene. Trimming removed 1 base at V and 4 bases at J, with 7 bases between. CDR3 size: 13 residues. Per the germline V gene, CDR1 is DFQATT and CDR2 is SNEGSKA (reference sequence). CDR3 sequence (DNA): TGCAGTGCTAGAGGGGCTAGCACCGGGGAGCTGTTTTTT. This sequence encodes CSARGASTGELFF.